What follows describes a single TCR beta chain. What antigen it recognizes has not been identified. No much larger clone is present one base from it, and per-base qualities are unavailable. Ficoll-Paque density gradient centrifugation was used to isolate PBMCs. Sequenced on an Illumina NovaSeq 6000. TCRalpha and TCRbeta cDNA libraries were built by 5'RACE with constant-segment primers, adding sample barcodes and unique molecular identifiers. Trizol reagent was used to extract RNA from every sample. The libraries were amplified in two PCR steps, and the second step added a second sample barcode and Illumina TruSeq adapters. The libraries were sequenced on an Illumina NovaSeq using 2 x 150 bp paired-end reads. As for the authors' bioinformatics: The reads were demultiplexed and collapsed into UMI-guided consensus sequences using migec v1.2.7. With mixcr v2.1.11, UMI consensuses were aligned to TRA and TRB V and J templates and assembled into clonotypes. Expanded or contracted clonotypes were those called significant by both edgeR and NoisET, with noise models trained on biological replicates. For edgeR calls, the thresholds were a false discovery rate-adjusted p below 0.01 and a log2 fold-change of 1. As an exploratory analysis of dynamics, max-normalized trajectories of the 1000 most abundant clonotypes were examined by PCA with hierarchical clustering. Separately sequenced CD4+ and CD8+ repertoires were used to assign the CD4 or CD8 phenotype of responding clones. The public reads were quality trimmed at Q25 with fastp and then assembled into clones with MiXCR by TCRdb, keeping productive beta chains. A single entry per CDR3 protein holds the most common genes and DNA from its merged rows. TCRdb, not the original authors, processed these V and J calls. In all, the sample holds 170,000 or so distinct CDR3 sequences, and around a fifth of those were seen once. The ten biggest clones cover under 30% of the sample.

These data are taken from a study of T-cell memory formation after mild COVID-19 (dated by TCRdb to the early 2020s). At the level of the whole study: TCR sequence clusters from the two donors were found to be largely donor specific. T-cell clones expanding and contracting after mild COVID-19 in a couple of donors were tracked by longitudinal TCRalpha and TCRbeta repertoire sequencing. The cohort was made up of two young adult volunteers, one female and one male, who were previously healthy. Points the paper makes about the study in general: The detection of some responding clones in pre-infection memory suggests that pre-existing cross-reactive memory T cells joined the SARS-CoV-2 response. Only a couple of mild cases were covered by the study, and larger cohorts that include severe cases with pre-infection samples were considered necessary. Clones that contracted from day 15 to 85 showed balanced CD4/CD8 phenotypes, whereas a second wave of clones that expanded from day 15 to 37 leaned towards CD4+. The second-wave clones that peaked on day 37 were not confirmed to be SARS-CoV-2 specific. Contracting CD4+ clones were located mainly in the CM and EM memory subsets, whereas CD8+ clones were found to be enriched in EMRA.

There are 15 amino acids in the CDR3, from cysteine to phenylalanine inclusive. Only the CDR3 part of the read is kept: 45 bases, read in frame from the first base. As encoded in the germline V gene, CDR1 is MRHNA while CDR2 is SNTAGT. Trimming accounts for 5 bases at V and 1 base at J, while the number of junction bases matched to no gene is 7. The receptor was derived from an adult woman who had mild COVID-19 (a few samples of this study predate the infection). The sample titles of this study are shuffled in the database, so cell type and time point are left out; the donor was told from shared clones. The rearranged segments are TRBV6-4 and TRBJ1-1, with 7 junctional bases fitting TRBD1. The sequenced sample consisted of PBMCs or a T cell subset sorted from them (not recorded which). CDR3 region: CASSPRGGENTEAFF. In nucleotides, the sequence is TGTGCCAGCAGTCCAAGAGGGGGCGAGAACACTGAAGCTTTCTTT.